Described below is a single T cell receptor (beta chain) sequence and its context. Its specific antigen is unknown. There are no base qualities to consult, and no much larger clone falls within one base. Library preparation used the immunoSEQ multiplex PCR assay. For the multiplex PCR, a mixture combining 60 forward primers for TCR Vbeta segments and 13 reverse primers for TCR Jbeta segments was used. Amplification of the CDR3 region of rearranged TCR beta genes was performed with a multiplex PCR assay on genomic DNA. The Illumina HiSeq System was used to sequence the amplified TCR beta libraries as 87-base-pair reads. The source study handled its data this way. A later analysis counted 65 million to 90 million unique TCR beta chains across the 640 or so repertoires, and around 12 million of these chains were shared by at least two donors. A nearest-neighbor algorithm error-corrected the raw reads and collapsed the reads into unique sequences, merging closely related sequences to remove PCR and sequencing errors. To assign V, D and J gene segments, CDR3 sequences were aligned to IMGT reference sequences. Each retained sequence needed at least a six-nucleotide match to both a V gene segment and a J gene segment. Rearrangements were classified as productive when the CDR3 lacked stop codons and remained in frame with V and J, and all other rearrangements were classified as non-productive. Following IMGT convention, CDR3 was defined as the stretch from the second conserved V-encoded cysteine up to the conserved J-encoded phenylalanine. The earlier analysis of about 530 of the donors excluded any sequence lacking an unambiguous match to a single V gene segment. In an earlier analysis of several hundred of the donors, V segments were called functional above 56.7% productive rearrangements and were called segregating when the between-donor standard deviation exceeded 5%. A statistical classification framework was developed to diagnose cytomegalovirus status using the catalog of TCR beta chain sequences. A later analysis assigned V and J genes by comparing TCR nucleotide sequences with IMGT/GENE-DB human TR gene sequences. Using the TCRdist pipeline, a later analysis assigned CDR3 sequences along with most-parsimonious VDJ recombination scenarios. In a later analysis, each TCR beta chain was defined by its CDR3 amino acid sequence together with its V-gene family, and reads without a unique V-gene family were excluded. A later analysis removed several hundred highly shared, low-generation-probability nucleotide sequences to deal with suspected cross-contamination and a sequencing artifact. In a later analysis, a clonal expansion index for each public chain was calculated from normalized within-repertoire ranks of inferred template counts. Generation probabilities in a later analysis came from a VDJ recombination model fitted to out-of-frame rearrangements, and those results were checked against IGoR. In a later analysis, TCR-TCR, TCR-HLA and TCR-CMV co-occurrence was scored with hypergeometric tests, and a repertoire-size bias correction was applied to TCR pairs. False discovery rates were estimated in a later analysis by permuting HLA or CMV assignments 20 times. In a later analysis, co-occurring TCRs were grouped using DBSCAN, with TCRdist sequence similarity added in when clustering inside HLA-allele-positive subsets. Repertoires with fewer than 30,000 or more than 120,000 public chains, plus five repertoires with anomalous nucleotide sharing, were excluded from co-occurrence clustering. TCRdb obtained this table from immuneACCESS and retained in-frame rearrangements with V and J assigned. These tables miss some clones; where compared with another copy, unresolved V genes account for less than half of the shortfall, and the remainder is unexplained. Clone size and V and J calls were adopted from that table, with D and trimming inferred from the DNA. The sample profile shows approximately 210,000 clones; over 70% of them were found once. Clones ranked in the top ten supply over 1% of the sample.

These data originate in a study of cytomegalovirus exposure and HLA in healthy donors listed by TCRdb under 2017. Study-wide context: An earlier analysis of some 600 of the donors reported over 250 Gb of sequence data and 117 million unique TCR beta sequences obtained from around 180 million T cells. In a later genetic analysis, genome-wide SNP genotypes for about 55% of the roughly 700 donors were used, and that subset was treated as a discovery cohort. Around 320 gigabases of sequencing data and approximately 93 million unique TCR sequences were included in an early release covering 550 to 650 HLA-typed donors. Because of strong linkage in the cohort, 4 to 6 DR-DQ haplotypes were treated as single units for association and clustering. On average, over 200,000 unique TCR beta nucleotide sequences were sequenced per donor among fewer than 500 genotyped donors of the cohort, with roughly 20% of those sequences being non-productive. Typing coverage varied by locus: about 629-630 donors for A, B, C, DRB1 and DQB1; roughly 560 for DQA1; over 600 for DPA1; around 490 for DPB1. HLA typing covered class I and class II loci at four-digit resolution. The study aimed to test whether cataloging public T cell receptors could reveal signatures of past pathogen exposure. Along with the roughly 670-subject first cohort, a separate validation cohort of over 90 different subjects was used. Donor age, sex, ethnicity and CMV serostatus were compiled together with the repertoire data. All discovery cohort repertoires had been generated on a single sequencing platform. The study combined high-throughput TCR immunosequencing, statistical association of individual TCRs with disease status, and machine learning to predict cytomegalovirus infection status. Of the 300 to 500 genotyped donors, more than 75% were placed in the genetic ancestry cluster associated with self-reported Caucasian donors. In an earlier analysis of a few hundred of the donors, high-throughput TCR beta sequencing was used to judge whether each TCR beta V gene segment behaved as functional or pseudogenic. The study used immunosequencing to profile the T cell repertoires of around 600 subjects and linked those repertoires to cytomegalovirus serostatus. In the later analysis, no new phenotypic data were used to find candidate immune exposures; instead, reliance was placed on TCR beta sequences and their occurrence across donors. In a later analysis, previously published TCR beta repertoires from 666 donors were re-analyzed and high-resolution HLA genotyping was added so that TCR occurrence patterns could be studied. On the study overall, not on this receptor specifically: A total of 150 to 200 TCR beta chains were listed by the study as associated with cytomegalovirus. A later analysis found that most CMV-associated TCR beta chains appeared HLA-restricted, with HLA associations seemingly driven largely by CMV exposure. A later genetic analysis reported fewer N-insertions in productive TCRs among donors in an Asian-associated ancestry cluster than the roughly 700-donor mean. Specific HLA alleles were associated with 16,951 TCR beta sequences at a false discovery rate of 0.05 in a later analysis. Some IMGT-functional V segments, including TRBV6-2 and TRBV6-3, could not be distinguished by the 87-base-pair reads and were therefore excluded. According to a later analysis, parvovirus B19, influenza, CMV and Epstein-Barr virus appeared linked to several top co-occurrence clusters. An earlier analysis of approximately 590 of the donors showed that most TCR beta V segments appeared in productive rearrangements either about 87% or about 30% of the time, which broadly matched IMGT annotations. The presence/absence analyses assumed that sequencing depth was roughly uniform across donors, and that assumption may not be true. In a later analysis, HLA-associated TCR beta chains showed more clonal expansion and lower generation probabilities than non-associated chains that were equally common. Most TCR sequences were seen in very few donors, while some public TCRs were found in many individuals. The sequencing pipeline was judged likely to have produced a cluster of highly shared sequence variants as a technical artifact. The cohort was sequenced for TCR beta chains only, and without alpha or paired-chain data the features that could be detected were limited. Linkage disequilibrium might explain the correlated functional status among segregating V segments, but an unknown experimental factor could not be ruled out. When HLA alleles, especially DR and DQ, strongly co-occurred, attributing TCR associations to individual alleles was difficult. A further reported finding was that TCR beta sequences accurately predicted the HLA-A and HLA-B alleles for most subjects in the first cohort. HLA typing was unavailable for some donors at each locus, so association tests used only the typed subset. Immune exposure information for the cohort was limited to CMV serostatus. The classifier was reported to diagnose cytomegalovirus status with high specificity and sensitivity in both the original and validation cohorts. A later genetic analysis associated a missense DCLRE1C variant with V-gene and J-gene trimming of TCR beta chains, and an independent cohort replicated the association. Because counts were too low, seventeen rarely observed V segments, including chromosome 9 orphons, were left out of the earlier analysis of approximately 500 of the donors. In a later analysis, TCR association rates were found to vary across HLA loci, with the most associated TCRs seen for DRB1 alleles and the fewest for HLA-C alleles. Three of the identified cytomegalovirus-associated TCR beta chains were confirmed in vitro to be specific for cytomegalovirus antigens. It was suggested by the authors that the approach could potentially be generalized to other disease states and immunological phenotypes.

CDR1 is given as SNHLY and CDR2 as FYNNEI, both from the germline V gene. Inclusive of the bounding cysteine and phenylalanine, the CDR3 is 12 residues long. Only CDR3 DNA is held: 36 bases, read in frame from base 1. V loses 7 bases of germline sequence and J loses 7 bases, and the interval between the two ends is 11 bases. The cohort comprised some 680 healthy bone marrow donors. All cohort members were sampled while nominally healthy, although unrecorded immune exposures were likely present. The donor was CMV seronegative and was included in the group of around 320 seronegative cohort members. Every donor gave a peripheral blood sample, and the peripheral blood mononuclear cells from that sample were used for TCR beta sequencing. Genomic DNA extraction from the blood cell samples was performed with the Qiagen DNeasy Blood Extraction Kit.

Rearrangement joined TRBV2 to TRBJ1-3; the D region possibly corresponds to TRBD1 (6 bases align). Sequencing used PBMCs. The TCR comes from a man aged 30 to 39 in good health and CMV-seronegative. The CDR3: CASIHRANTIYF. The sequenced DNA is TGTGCCAGCATTCACAGGGCTAACACCATATATTTT.